Listed here are 12 T cell receptor beta chains from one sample, sequenced in a study of T cell changes during pregnancy in multiple sclerosis. The repertoire was sequenced with immunoSEQ multiplex PCR; TCRdb's copy has only in-frame clones and lacks some. The sample holds 75,000 to 85,000 clones; roughly 93% are singletons and the top ten take more than 2%. This specimen was peripheral blood, taken in the second trimester of pregnancy. These receptors were collected from a female donor with multiple sclerosis, enrolled in a pregnancy study.

The chain links TRBV27 to TRBJ2-7; D is ambiguous. The CDR3 contains 12 residues. V was clipped by 3 bases and J by 5 bases, with 8 bases between them. Germline V gene sequence: CDR1 MNHEY, CDR2 SMNVEV (reference sequence). The CDR3 nucleotides are TGTGCCAGCAGTTTCCCTCGTCACGAGCAGTACTTC. Translation: CASSFPRHEQYF.

The J gene is TRBJ2-1, the V gene TRBV6-4; possibly TRBD2 for D (6 bases). V was pared by 2 bases and J by 7 bases, with 15 bases between. Germline values: CDR1 MRHNA, CDR2 SNTAGT. The CDR3 consists of 15 residues. CDR3 nucleotides: TGTGCCAGCAGTGACCGGATGGGAGGCTCAAATGAGCAGTTCTTC. It is translated as CASSDRMGGSNEQFF.

The chain couples TRBV6-1 to TRBJ2-7; 9 bases agree with TRBD1. The CDR3 sequence is 14 residues long. V lost 3 bases, J lost 5 bases, and 5 bases stayed unmatched. CDR1 is MNHNS, CDR2 SASEGT, per germline. The DNA for the CDR3 is TGTGCCAGCAGTGACAGACAGGGGGTCGACGAGCAGTACTTC. Its translation: CASSDRQGVDEQYF.

CDR3 DNA: TGCAGCTACCTACCGGGACAGGGTACGAACGAGCAGTACTTC. As protein: CSYLPGQGTNEQYF. The chain uses TRBV29-1 and TRBJ2-7, with 9 nucleotides matching TRBD1. The junction had 13 bases not matched to a gene; V was cut back by 8 bases and J by 5 bases. CDR3 length equals 14 residues. Germline-derived CDR1 and CDR2 are SQVTM and ANQGSEA.

The CDR3 loop is CATTNRPYGYTF. DNA for the CDR3: TGTGCCACCACAAACAGGCCCTATGGCTACACCTTC. V usage is TRBV2 and J usage is TRBJ1-2; TRBD1 is a possible D gene (5 bases). The ends were cut back, 10 bases at V and 4 bases at J, with 13 bases in the middle. The CDR3 spans 12 residues. CDR1 and CDR2 from the germline V gene are SNHLY and FYNNEI.

The V and J genes are TRBV7-9 and TRBJ2-3; 10 bases align to TRBD2. CDR1 SEHNR and CDR2 FQNEAQ come from the germline V gene (reference sequence). The CDR3 is 16 amino acids. With V trimmed by 4 bases and J by 2 bases, 6 bases remained unmatched. The CDR3 DNA is TGTGCCAGCAGCTACCATAGCGGGGGGCCCACAGATACGCAGTATTTT. This codes for CASSYHSGGPTDTQYF. Filled out from reference TRBV7-9 and TRBJ2-3, the complete variable domain reads DTGVSQNPRHKITKRGQNVTFRCDPISEHNRLYWYRQTLGQGPEFLTYFQNEAQLEKSRLLSDRFSAERPKGSFSTLEIQRTEQGDSAMYLCASSYHSGGPTDTQYFGPGTRLTVL.

This rearrangement joins TRBV15 to TRBJ2-7; TRBD1 matches at 11 bases. This CDR3 contains 18 residues. Germline lookup yields CDR1 LNHNV and CDR2 YYDKDF (reference sequence). V was pared by 0 bases and J by 4 bases, with 11 bases of the junction left unmatched. Here the CDR3 reads CATSRDLIRTGGAYEQYF. CDR3 in DNA: TGTGCCACCAGCAGAGATCTCATTCGGACAGGGGGCGCGTACGAGCAGTACTTC.

The table lists this clone with a count of one. This chain uses TRBV30 with TRBJ1-1; 7 bases are a match to TRBD1. Germline CDR1 reads GTSNPN; CDR2 reads SVGIG (reference sequence). The CDR3 sequence is 16 residues long. V trimming: 5 bases; J trimming: 0 bases; junction bases outside the gene matches: 12. The CDR3 DNA reads as TGTGCCTGGGGCCTTAACAGGGGTCTAATGAACACTGAAGCTTTCTTT. Translation gives CAWGLNRGLMNTEAFF.

The J gene is TRBJ2-3, the V gene TRBV28, with 9 bases identical to TRBD2. Germline V CDR1 and CDR2: MDHEN, SYDVKM. The V gene end was trimmed by 6 bases and the J gene end by 2 bases; junction bases not matched to a gene: 12. This CDR3 has 17 amino acids. The DNA of the CDR3 is TGTGCCAGCAGCTCCCGGGAGAGCGGGGGGTACACAGATACGCAGTATTTT. Translating gives CASSSRESGGYTDTQYF.

The chain joins TRBV19 to TRBJ2-7; 12 bases are shared with TRBD2. Per germline, CDR1 LNHDA and CDR2 SQIVND (reference sequence). J lost 5 bases, V lost 10 bases, and 18 bases had no gene match. This CDR3 has 17 amino acids. In DNA, the CDR3 is TGTGCCACCAGGCGGCTAGCGGGGGGGGCCGGAGTGAACGAGCAGTACTTC. It translates to CATRRLAGGAGVNEQYF. Full variable domain (rest looked up from reference TRBV19 and TRBJ2-7): DGGITQSPKYLFRKEGQNVTLSCEQNLNHDAMYWYRQDPGQGLRLIYYSQIVNDFQKGDIAEGYSVSREKKESFPLTVTSAQKNPTAFYLCATRRLAGGAGVNEQYFGPGTRLTVT.

This clone showed up just once. DNA for the CDR3: TGTGCCAGCTCTCCTGGGGGGACAGGCCGAAATGAAAAACTGTTTTTT. Translating gives CASSPGGTGRNEKLFF. The rearrangement joins TRBV7-9 to TRBJ1-4; TRBD1 matches at 8 bases. Germline CDR1 and CDR2: SEHNR and FQNEAQ (reference sequence). The junction had 13 bases not matched to a gene; V was cut back by 8 bases and J by 5 bases. This CDR3 has 16 amino acids.

The rearrangement links TRBV7-2 to TRBJ2-7; D perhaps matches TRBD1 (5 bases). The V gene's germline CDR1 is SGHTA and CDR2 FQGNSA. The CDR3 runs 14 residues. V was trimmed by 1 base and J by 6 bases, leaving 13 bases between them. The CDR3 region has the DNA TGTGCCAGCAGCTTAGTCCCAGGGATGGGCGAGCAGTACTTC. This sequence encodes CASSLVPGMGEQYF.